The following is a TCR beta chain sequence with its context. Its antigen is unknown. The sample originates from a study of response to subunit inactivated influenza vaccine. Looked up from germline, CDR1 is SNHLY and CDR2 is FYNNEI. J gave up 6 bases and V 4 bases, and 8 bases lay outside the gene matches. The CDR3 is 14 residues long. Study-wide results and limits: The authors proposed limited new T cell recruitment per seasonal influenza vaccination.

TCRdb redid the calling of the RT-PCR reads with MiXCR, one entry per CDR3 protein. The repertoire holds 650,000 to 800,000 distinct CDR3 sequences, with less than 20% as singletons. The genes are TRBV2 and TRBJ1-2; TRBD1 agrees at 7 bases. This receptor was taken from a man between 50 and 59 years old who received an inactivated influenza vaccine. The sequenced sample was PBMCs from blood, obtained 5 days after vaccination. CDR3: CASSVTGPIHGYTF. The CDR3 DNA sequence: TGTGCCAGCAGTGTGACAGGGCCTATTCATGGCTACACCTTC.